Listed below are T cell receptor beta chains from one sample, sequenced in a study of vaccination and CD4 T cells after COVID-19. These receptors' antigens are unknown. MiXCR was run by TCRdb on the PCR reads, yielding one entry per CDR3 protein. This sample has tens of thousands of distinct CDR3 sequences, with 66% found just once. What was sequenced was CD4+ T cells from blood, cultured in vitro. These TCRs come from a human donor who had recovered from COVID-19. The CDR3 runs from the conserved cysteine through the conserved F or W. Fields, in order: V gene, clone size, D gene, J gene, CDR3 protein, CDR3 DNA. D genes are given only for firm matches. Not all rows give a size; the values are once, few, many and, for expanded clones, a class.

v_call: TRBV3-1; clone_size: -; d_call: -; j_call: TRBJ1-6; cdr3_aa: CASGQGRAYNSPLHF; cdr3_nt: TGTGCCAGCGGGCAGGGGCGCGCCTATAATTCACCCCTCCACTTT
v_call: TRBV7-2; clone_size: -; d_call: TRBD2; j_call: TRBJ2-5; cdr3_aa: CASSYPSGGAGETQYF; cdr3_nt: TGTGCCAGCAGCTACCCTAGCGGGGGGGCCGGAGAGACCCAGTACTTC
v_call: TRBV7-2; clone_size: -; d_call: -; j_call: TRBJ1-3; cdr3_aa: CASSLTHSTGNTIYF; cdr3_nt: TGTGCCAGCAGCTTAACTCACAGCACTGGAAACACCATATATTTT
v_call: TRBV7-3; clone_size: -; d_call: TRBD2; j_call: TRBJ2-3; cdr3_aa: CASSPGGAGDTQYF; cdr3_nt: TGTGCCAGCAGCCCCGGGGGGGCCGGGGATACGCAGTATTTT
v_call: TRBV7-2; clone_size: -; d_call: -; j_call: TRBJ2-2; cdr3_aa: CASSLFQTANTGELFF; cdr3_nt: TGTGCCAGCAGCTTATTCCAGACAGCGAACACCGGGGAGCTGTTTTTT
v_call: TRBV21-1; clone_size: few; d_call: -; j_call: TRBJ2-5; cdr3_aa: CASVTGPTQETQYF; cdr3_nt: TGTGCCAGCGTAACAGGGCCCACCCAAGAGACCCAGTACTTC
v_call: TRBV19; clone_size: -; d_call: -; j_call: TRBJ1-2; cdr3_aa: CASSIDWTRNGYGYTF; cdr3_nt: TGTGCCAGTAGTATAGATTGGACCCGGAACGGCTATGGCTACACCTTC
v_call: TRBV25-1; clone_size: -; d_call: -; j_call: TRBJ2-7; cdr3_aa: CASSGGGTYEQYF; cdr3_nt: TGTGCCAGCAGTGGTGGAGGGACCTACGAGCAGTACTTC
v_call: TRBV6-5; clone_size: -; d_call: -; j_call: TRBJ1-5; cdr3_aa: CASSFSWTQPQHF; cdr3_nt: TGTGCCAGCAGTTTCTCATGGACCCAGCCCCAGCATTTT
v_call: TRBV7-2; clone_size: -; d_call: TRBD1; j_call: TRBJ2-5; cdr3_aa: CASSLATGTGSTQYF; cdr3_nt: TGTGCCAGCAGCTTAGCGACCGGGACAGGGTCGACCCAGTACTTC
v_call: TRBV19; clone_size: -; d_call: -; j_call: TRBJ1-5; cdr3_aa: CASSQYSYSNQPQHF; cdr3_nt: TGTGCCAGTAGCCAGTATTCCTATAGCAATCAGCCCCAGCATTTT
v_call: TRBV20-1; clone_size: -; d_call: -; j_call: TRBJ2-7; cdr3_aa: CSARDTGKPEQYF; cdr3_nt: TGCAGTGCTAGAGATACAGGGAAACCCGAGCAGTACTTC
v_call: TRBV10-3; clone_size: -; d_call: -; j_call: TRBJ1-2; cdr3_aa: CAISEPSVFGYGYTF; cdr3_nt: TGTGCCATCAGTGAGCCGTCAGTTTTCGGCTATGGCTACACCTTC
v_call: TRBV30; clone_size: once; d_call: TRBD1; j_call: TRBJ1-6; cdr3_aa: CAWMTGADSPLHF; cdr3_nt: TGTGCCTGGATGACAGGGGCGGATTCACCCCTCCACTTT
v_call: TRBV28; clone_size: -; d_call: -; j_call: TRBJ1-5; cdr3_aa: CASSLSGGAVQPQHF; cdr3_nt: TGTGCCAGCAGTTTATCTGGCGGGGCGGTTCAGCCCCAGCATTTT
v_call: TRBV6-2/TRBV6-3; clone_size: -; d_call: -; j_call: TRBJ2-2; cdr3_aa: CASSYLGGANTGELFF; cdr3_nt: TGTGCCAGCAGTTACCTCGGCGGAGCGAACACCGGGGAGCTGTTTTTT
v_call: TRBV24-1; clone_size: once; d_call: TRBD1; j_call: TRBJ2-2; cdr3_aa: CATGTGATGELFF; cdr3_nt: TGTGCCACCGGGACAGGGGCCACCGGGGAGCTGTTTTTT
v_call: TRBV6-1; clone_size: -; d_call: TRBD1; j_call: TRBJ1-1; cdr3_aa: CASVGQATEAFF; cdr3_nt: TGTGCCAGCGTTGGACAGGCTACTGAAGCTTTCTTT
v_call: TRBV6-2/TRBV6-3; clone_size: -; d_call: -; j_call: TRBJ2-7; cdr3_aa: CASRNSYEQYF; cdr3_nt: TGTGCCAGCAGAAACAGCTACGAGCAGTACTTC
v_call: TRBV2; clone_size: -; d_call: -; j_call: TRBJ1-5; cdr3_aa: CASSDMSNQPQHF; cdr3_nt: TGTGCCAGCAGTGACATGTCCAATCAGCCCCAGCATTTT
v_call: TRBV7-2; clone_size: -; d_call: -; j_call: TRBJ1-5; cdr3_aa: CASSPEVDQPQHF; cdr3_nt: TGTGCCAGCAGCCCAGAGGTAGATCAGCCCCAGCATTTT
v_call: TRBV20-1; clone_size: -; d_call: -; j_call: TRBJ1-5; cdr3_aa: CSARETGGVRNQPQHF; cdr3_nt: TGCAGTGCTAGAGAAACGGGGGGAGTCAGAAATCAGCCCCAGCATTTT
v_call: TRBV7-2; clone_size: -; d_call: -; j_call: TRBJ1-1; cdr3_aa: CASSLGRENTEAFF; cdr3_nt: TGTGCCAGCAGCTTAGGAAGGGAGAACACTGAAGCTTTCTTT
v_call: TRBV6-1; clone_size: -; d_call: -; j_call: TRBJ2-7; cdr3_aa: CASSGPGVSSYEQYF; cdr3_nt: TGTGCCAGCAGTGGTCCGGGGGTAAGCTCCTACGAGCAGTACTTC
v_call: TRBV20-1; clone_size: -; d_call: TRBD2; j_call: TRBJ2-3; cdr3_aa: CSARDRLAGQDTQYF; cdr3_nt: TGCAGTGCTAGAGATCGACTAGCGGGCCAAGATACGCAGTATTTT
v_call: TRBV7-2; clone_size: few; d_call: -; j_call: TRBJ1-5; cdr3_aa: CASSLGGTGNQPQHF; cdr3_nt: TGTGCCAGCAGCTTAGGGGGTACCGGCAATCAGCCCCAGCATTTT
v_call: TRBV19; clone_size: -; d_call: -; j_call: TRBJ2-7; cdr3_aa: CASSIGGSGLLEQYF; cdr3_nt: TGTGCCAGTAGTATAGGCGGTAGCGGATTACTCGAGCAGTACTTC
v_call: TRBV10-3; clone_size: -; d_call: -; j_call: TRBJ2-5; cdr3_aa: CAISGGYGETQYF; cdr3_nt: TGTGCCATCAGTGGGGGGTACGGAGAGACCCAGTACTTC
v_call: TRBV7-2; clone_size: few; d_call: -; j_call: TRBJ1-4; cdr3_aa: CASNKGLATNEKLFF; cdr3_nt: TGTGCCAGCAACAAGGGCCTCGCAACTAATGAAAAACTGTTTTTT
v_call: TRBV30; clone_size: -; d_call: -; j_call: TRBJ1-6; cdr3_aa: CAWSVVGWNSPLHF; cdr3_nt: TGTGCCTGGAGTGTCGTAGGGTGGAATTCACCCCTCCACTTT
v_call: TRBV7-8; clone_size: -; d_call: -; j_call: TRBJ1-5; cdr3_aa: CASSLASGGYQPQHF; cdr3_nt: TGTGCCAGCAGCTTAGCGAGTGGGGGGTATCAGCCCCAGCATTTT
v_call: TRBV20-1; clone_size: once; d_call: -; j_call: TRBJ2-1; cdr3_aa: CSARDTGKDEQFF; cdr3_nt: TGCAGTGCTAGAGATACGGGGAAGGATGAGCAGTTCTTC
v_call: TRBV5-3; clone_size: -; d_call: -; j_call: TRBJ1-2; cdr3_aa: CASSRPDSPNYGYTF; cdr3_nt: TGTGCCAGCAGCCGGCCGGACAGCCCTAACTATGGCTACACCTTC
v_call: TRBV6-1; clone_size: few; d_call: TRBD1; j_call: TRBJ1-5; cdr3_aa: CASSAAGGYQPQHF; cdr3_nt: TGTGCCAGCAGTGCCGCAGGGGGCTATCAGCCCCAGCATTTT
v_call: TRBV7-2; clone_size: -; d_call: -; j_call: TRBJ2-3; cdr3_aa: CASSSRQYTDTQYF; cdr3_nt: TGTGCCAGCAGCTCCCGGCAGTACACAGATACGCAGTATTTT
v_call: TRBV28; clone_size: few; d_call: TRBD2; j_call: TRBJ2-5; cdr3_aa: CASRTSGGTQETQYF; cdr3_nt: TGTGCCAGCAGAACTAGCGGGGGCACCCAAGAGACCCAGTACTTC
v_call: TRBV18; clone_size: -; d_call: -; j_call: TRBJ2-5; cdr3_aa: CASSRNRDGETQYF; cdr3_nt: TGTGCCAGCTCACGAAACAGGGATGGGGAGACCCAGTACTTC
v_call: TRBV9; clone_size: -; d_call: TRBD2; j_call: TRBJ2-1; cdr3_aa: CASSVGGSGPSFYNEQFF; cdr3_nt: TGTGCCAGCAGCGTAGGTGGTAGCGGGCCGTCCTTCTACAATGAGCAGTTCTTC
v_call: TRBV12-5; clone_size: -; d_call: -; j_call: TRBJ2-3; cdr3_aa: CASGQVSDTQYF; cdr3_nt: TGTGCTAGTGGTCAAGTCTCAGATACGCAGTATTTT
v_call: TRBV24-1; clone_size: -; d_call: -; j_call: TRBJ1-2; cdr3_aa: CATSGRGGDYGYTF; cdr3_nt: TGTGCCACCAGCGGTCGGGGGGGCGACTATGGCTACACCTTC
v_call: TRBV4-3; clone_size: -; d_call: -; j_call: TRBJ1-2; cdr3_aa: CASSQGGGSYGYTF; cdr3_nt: TGCGCCAGCAGCCAAGGGGGAGGGAGCTATGGCTACACCTTC
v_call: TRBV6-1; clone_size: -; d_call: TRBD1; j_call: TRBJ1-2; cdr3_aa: CASTYERTGKLGYTF; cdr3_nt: TGTGCCAGCACCTATGAAAGGACAGGGAAATTAGGCTACACCTTC
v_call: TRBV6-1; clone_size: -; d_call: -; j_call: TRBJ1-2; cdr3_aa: CASGPGLHYGYTF; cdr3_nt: TGTGCCAGCGGCCCCGGACTGCACTATGGCTACACCTTC
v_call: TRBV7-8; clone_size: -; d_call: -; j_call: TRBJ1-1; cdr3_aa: CASSLGDYGSTEAFF; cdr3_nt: TGTGCCAGCAGCTTAGGGGACTACGGGAGCACTGAAGCTTTCTTT
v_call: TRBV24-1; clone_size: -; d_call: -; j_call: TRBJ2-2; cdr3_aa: CATSDRRGANTGELFF; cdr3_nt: TGTGCCACCAGTGATCGCCGGGGTGCTAACACCGGGGAGCTGTTTTTT